The rows below give T cell receptor beta chains drawn from one sample of a study of beta chain features in type 1 diabetes. Using immunoSEQ multiplex PCR, the repertoire was profiled, and TCRdb retains in-frame clones only, with some absent. The table shows over 300,000 clones, with 8% occurring only once. The source material was central memory CD4+ T cells from blood. All receptors come from a young woman in good health. Each CDR3 is given with its conserved first and last residue. A D gene is named only where the DNA matches it firmly. Expanded clones are given a class, and other clones once, few, many or no size at all.

size	V	D	J	DNA	CDR3
few	TRBV7-2	TRBD2	TRBJ2-7	TGTGCCAGCAGCTTAGCGGGGACTAGCGGATACGAGCAGTACTTC	CASSLAGTSGYEQYF
NA	TRBV29-1	NA	TRBJ2-1	TGCAGCGGGGGTCTAGACTCCTACAATGAGCAGTTCTTC	CSGGLDSYNEQFF
NA	TRBV6-5	NA	TRBJ1-3	TGTGCCAGCAAATCAGGACACCGTGGAAACACCATATATTTT	CASKSGHRGNTIYF
few	TRBV4-2	NA	TRBJ2-1	TGTGCCAGCAGCCAAGATCTAGAAGCCTACAATGAGCAGTTCTTC	CASSQDLEAYNEQFF
NA	TRBV6-5	NA	TRBJ2-1	TGTGCCAGCAGTCGAAGTCGGGCAGAAAGGCAGTTCTTC	CASSRSRAERQFF
few	TRBV7-3	TRBD2	TRBJ2-3	TGTGCCAGCAGCTTAAACCCTAGCGGAAACACAGATACGCAGTATTTT	CASSLNPSGNTDTQYF
NA	TRBV9	TRBD2	TRBJ2-5	TGTGCCAGCAGCGTACTCGGGACTAGCGGAGAGACCCAGTACTTC	CASSVLGTSGETQYF
few	TRBV28	TRBD2	TRBJ2-3	TGTGCCAGCAGTTTTGTAGCGGGTAGCACAGATACGCAGTATTTT	CASSFVAGSTDTQYF
NA	TRBV5-1	NA	TRBJ2-7	TGCGCCAGCAGCTTGGGAGGGTCGGCTGACGAGCAGTACTTC	CASSLGGSADEQYF
NA	TRBV28	TRBD1	TRBJ1-2	TGTGCCAGCAGTAACAGGGGGCGAGTGGTCTATGGCTACACCTTC	CASSNRGRVVYGYTF